Listed here are 8 T cell receptor beta chains from one sample, sequenced in a study of T cell changes during pregnancy in multiple sclerosis. The data were produced by immunoSEQ multiplex PCR, yet TCRdb's version contains in-frame clones alone and is incomplete. The sample carries about 52,000 clones, roughly nine tenths recorded once. The sample here was CD4+ T cells from peripheral blood mononuclear cells, taken before pregnancy. The origin of the receptors is a female donor with multiple sclerosis, enrolled in a pregnancy study.

The chain has TRBV2 and TRBJ2-7; TRBD1 is a possible D gene (6 bases). The germline V gene has CDR1 SNHLY and CDR2 FYNNEI. V was clipped by 9 bases and J by 0 bases, with 18 bases between them. The CDR3 has 15 amino acids. CDR3 coding DNA: TGTGCCAGTAGACAGGAATCCTTAAGCTCCTACGAGCAGTACTTC. Translation gives CASRQESLSSYEQYF.

The V call is TRBV27, the J call TRBJ1-5; D is perhaps TRBD1 (6 bases). The CDR3 length is 16 residues. Germline CDR1 reads MNHEY; CDR2 reads SMNVEV (reference sequence). V dropped 3 bases and J dropped 1 base, with 13 bases sitting between them. DNA of the CDR3: TGTGCCAGCAGTTTTCGGCGAACAGGGAGCAATCAGCCCCAGCATTTT. Its protein product is CASSFRRTGSNQPQHF.

This clone showed up just a few times. The rearrangement joins TRBV5-1 to TRBJ1-3, with D possibly TRBD1 on 5 matching bases. The V end lost 4 bases, the J end lost 0 bases, and 14 bases lay between the germline ends. The germline gives CDR1 SGHRS, CDR2 YFSETQ. This CDR3 contains 16 residues. CDR3 protein: CASSPGHPISGNTIYF. The DNA of the CDR3 is TGCGCCAGCAGCCCAGGACATCCCATCTCTGGAAACACCATATATTTT.

The genes are TRBV6-5 and TRBJ2-7; 7 nucleotides agree with TRBD2. The CDR3 extends over 16 amino acids. Trimming at V came to 2 bases and at J to 0 bases, leaving 7 bases not matched to a gene. In germline, CDR1 is MNHEY, CDR2 SVGAGI. The CDR3 spells CASSYTSTSISYEQYF. CDR3 DNA: TGTGCCAGCAGTTACACCTCGACTAGCATCTCCTACGAGCAGTACTTC.

The chain is built from TRBV7-2 and TRBJ1-2; TRBD1 aligns across 9 bases. Germline V gene sequence: CDR1 SGHTA, CDR2 FQGNSA. There are 14 residues in the CDR3. Trimming cost V 5 bases and J 7 bases; bases outside gene matches: 8. The CDR3 DNA is TGTGCCAGCAGCCCGAACAGGGGGCAAGGTGGCTACACCTTC. Its translation: CASSPNRGQGGYTF.

CDR3 nucleotides: TGTGCCATCGGACAGGGGCTGAACACTGAAGCTTTCTTT. Translating gives CAIGQGLNTEAFF. The rearrangement joins TRBV10-3 to TRBJ1-1; the match to TRBD1 covers 9 bases. The CDR3 extends over 13 amino acids. J was trimmed by 0 bases and V by 8 bases; bases with no gene match: 1. Germline V CDR1 and CDR2: ENHRY, SYGVKD.

The CDR3 DNA sequence: TGTGCCAGCACAACTAGCGGGGCAGCCTACGAGCAGTACTTC. This translates into CASTTSGAAYEQYF. J is TRBJ2-7 and V is TRBV2; TRBD2 agrees at 10 bases. The CDR3 contains 14 residues. In germline, CDR1 is SNHLY, CDR2 FYNNEI. The J segment lost 2 bases and the V segment lost 7 bases, leaving 5 bases of the junction unmatched.

The J gene is TRBJ2-7, the V gene TRBV11-3, with 8 bases that match TRBD1. Germline V CDR1 and CDR2: SGHNT, YENEEA. This CDR3 has 13 residues. V dropped 2 bases and J dropped 3; count of bases not matched to a gene: 0. CDR3: CASSLTGGYEQYF. Here the CDR3 DNA reads TGTGCCAGCAGCTTAACAGGGGGCTACGAGCAGTACTTC.